The 27 T cell receptor beta chains reported below all come from one sample, sequenced in a study of shared clonotypes between healthy human individuals. Assay: immunoSEQ multiplex PCR; the TCRdb copy retains only in-frame clones and omits some. The data hold 2 million to 2.5 million clones, with roughly 95% observed a single time. Naive CD8 cells were CD45RO-negative, positively selected for CCR7, excluding terminally differentiated effector memory CD45RA+ cells. Sample: naive CD8+ T cells sorted from blood. The receptors were sampled from a man between 18 and 29 years old in good health.

The chain is built from TRBV29-1 and TRBJ2-7; D possibly uses TRBD1 or TRBD2 (5 bases each). The germline V gene has CDR1 SQVTM and CDR2 ANQGSEA. Trimming cost V 6 bases and J 0 bases, with 15 bases left between them. The length of the CDR3 is 14 residues. The CDR3 sequence is CSVAGTFNSYEQYF. The CDR3 region has the DNA TGCAGCGTCGCCGGGACGTTCAACTCCTACGAGCAGTACTTC.

The chain carries TRBV4-1 and TRBJ1-1; 9 positions match TRBD1. Germline lookup yields CDR1 MGHRA and CDR2 YSYEKL. J was trimmed by 2 bases and V by 3 bases; bases with no gene match: 7. The CDR3 covers 16 residues. This CDR3 is CASSHRQGQGNTEAFF. CDR3 DNA: TGCGCCAGCAGCCACCGCCAGGGACAGGGTAACACTGAAGCTTTCTTT.

This clone is a singleton in its sample. The chain uses TRBV27 and TRBJ2-7; TRBD1 aligns across 9 bases. The ends lost 7 bases at V and 4 bases at J; junction bases unmatched: 5. This CDR3 is built from 13 residues. Germline V gene data show CDR1 as MNHEY and CDR2 as SMNVEV (reference sequence). The CDR3 DNA is TGTGCCAGCACACCCGGGACAGGGTACGAGCAGTACTTC. Translation: CASTPGTGYEQYF.

Note on this clone: At the DNA level, this CDR3 is encoded by other sequences in the same sample as well. V and J are TRBV4-1 and TRBJ2-7; D is possibly TRBD2 (5 bases). Trimming removed 4 bases from V and 1 base from J, with 8 bases in between. CDR3 length equals 13 residues. Germline lookup yields CDR1 MGHRA and CDR2 YSYEKL. The CDR3 is CASSPGLSYEQYF. Here the CDR3 DNA reads TGCGCCAGCAGCCCAGGACTTTCCTACGAGCAGTACTTC.

V usage is TRBV5-4 and J usage is TRBJ1-2, with D tentatively TRBD1 (6 bases). The CDR3 extends over 14 amino acids. Germline CDR1 is SGHNT and CDR2 is YYREEE (reference sequence). V was trimmed by 6 bases and J by 2 bases, leaving 14 bases between them. The DNA of the CDR3 is TGTGCCAGCACCCCGGGGGCGGGGAACTATGGCTACACCTTC. Translation: CASTPGAGNYGYTF.

This chain uses TRBV27 with TRBJ2-7; 9 nucleotides match TRBD1. Germline V CDR1 and CDR2: MNHEY, SMNVEV (reference sequence). The CDR3 contains 15 residues. V gave up 6 bases and J gave up 2 bases; unmatched junction bases: 8. CDR3 in amino acids: CASRPLQGAAYEQYF. CDR3 DNA: TGTGCCAGCAGGCCTCTACAGGGGGCGGCCTACGAGCAGTACTTC.

This chain uses TRBV7-9 with TRBJ2-2; D tentatively reads TRBD1 or TRBD2 (5 bases each). The length of the CDR3 is 13 residues. CDR1 and CDR2 from the germline V gene are SEHNR and FQNEAQ (reference sequence). V was shortened by 9 bases and J by 1 base, with 9 bases between the two germline ends. CDR3 sequence reads: CARGRENTGELFF. As DNA, the CDR3 is TGTGCCAGGGGACGGGAGAACACCGGGGAGCTGTTTTTT.

The chain links TRBV27 to TRBJ2-5, with D possibly matching TRBD1 (6 bases). The CDR3 covers 14 residues. The germline V gene has CDR1 MNHEY and CDR2 SMNVEV (reference sequence). Trimming stripped 6 bases from V and 4 bases from J, with 15 bases between. This chain's CDR3 is CASRATGFRETQYF. DNA for the CDR3: TGTGCCAGCAGGGCCACAGGGTTCCGAGAGACCCAGTACTTC.

J is TRBJ2-7 and V is TRBV4-1; D might be TRBD2 (6 bases). The V gene lost 0 bases and the J gene lost 3 bases, with 9 bases spanning the gap. This CDR3 is 14 amino acids long. CDR1 and CDR2 (germline): MGHRA, YSYEKL. The CDR3 loop reads CASSQERRDYEQYF. In DNA form, the CDR3 reads TGCGCCAGCAGCCAAGAGAGGAGGGACTACGAGCAGTACTTC.

This clone came up once. The chain uses TRBV28 and TRBJ1-1; weak D call: TRBD1 (5 bases). The V end lost 9 bases, the J end lost 3 bases, and 14 bases lay between the germline ends. CDR1 and CDR2 (germline): MDHEN, SYDVKM. This CDR3 has 13 residues. The CDR3 nucleotides read TGTGCCAGTGTGGGGGGAGGGGACACTGAAGCTTTCTTT. This encodes CASVGGGDTEAFF.

V and J are TRBV4-1 and TRBJ2-7; 10 bases align to TRBD2. Germline V gene sequence: CDR1 MGHRA, CDR2 YSYEKL. The CDR3 sequence is 15 residues long. V trimming: 2 bases; J trimming: 6 bases; junction bases outside the gene matches: 7. This CDR3 is CASSQSLAGAVEQYF. In DNA form, the CDR3 reads TGCGCCAGCAGCCAATCTCTAGCGGGAGCGGTCGAGCAGTACTTC.

The V gene is TRBV7-2, the J gene TRBJ2-7; 7 bases align to TRBD2. The trim removed 10 bases at V and 4 bases at J, leaving 10 bases unmatched. This CDR3 is 13 amino acids long. The V gene's germline CDR1 is SGHTA and CDR2 FQGNSA. The CDR3 bases are TGTGCCACAGATGGGGACTACCCATACGAGCAGTACTTC. It is translated as CATDGDYPYEQYF.

Written as DNA, the CDR3 is TGTGCCAGCAGCTTGGGTACAGGCGCGTGGGAGCAGTACTTC. Its translation is CASSLGTGAWEQYF. V is TRBV5-6 and J is TRBJ2-7; a possible D gene is TRBD1 (5 bases). This CDR3 has 14 amino acids. Germline V gene lookup returns CDR1 SGHDT and CDR2 YYEEEE. Trimming took off 0 bases at V and 7 bases at J, with 14 bases between the two ends.

The gene calls are TRBV13 and TRBJ2-2; no reliable D call. The CDR3 has 12 amino acids. V was pared by 9 bases and J by 5 bases, with 10 bases between. Germline V lookup: CDR1 PRHDT, CDR2 FYEKMQ (reference sequence). CDR3 protein: CARDTVTGELFF. In DNA, the CDR3 is TGTGCCAGGGATACGGTAACCGGGGAGCTGTTTTTT.

This chain links TRBV4-3 with TRBJ2-1; TRBD2 matches at 9 bases. The germline CDR1 and CDR2 sequences are LGHNA and YSLEER. After removal of 0 bases from V and 8 bases from J, the junction contained 8 bases not matched to a gene. CDR3 length: 16 amino acids. CDR3 loop: CASSQEVASGNDEQFF. CDR3 bases: TGCGCCAGCAGCCAAGAGGTGGCTAGCGGGAACGATGAGCAGTTCTTC.

The chain links TRBV6-6 to TRBJ2-1; D unclear. The CDR3 spans 12 residues. Trimming pared 4 bases from V and 6 bases from J, leaving 7 bases between. In germline, CDR1 is MNHNY, CDR2 SVGAGI (reference sequence). CDR3 loop: CASSFTPNEQFF. In nucleotides, the CDR3 is TGTGCCAGCAGTTTTACGCCCAATGAGCAGTTCTTC.

The chain carries TRBV19 and TRBJ2-5; 9 bases align to TRBD2. The germline V gene encodes CDR1 LNHDA and CDR2 SQIVND (reference sequence). This CDR3 is built from 15 residues. V shed 1 base and J 5 bases; nucleotides not matched to a gene: 5. CDR3 nucleotides: TGTGCCAGTAGTATAGCGGGGACTAGCTCGGAGACCCAGTACTTC. Protein: CASSIAGTSSETQYF.

The V gene is TRBV2, the J gene TRBJ1-1; D perhaps matches TRBD1 (5 bases). The CDR3 has 16 amino acids. Trimming stripped 2 bases from V and 2 bases from J, with 15 bases between. CDR1 and CDR2 from the germline V gene are SNHLY and FYNNEI. As DNA, the CDR3 is TGTGCCAGCAGTGAATCTCAGGAGACAGCAAACACTGAAGCTTTCTTT. Its translation: CASSESQETANTEAFF.

This chain links TRBV28 with TRBJ2-1; 8 bases fit TRBD2. Germline CDR1 is MDHEN and CDR2 is SYDVKM. After removal of 5 bases from V and 6 bases from J, the junction contained 9 bases not matched to a gene. The CDR3 is 15 residues long. The CDR3 reads CASSPYSGGFNEQFF. In nucleotides, the CDR3 is TGTGCCAGCAGTCCTTATTCGGGGGGGTTCAATGAGCAGTTCTTC.

The rearrangement uses TRBV7-9 and TRBJ2-3, with D hard to call. Germline-derived CDR1 and CDR2 are SEHNR and FQNEAQ (reference sequence). The CDR3 totals 15 residues. V was trimmed by 2 bases and J by 1 base, leaving 10 bases between them. The CDR3 loop reads CASSLSPRGTDTQYF. The CDR3 DNA reads as TGTGCCAGCAGCTTATCTCCACGGGGCACAGATACGCAGTATTTT.

CDR3 bases: TGTGCCAGCAGCTTAGAAGACGACTACGAGCAGTACTTC. It encodes CASSLEDDYEQYF. The chain carries TRBV7-9 and TRBJ2-7; D is ambiguous. Trimming removed 1 base at V and 3 bases at J, with 7 bases between. There are 13 residues in the CDR3. Germline assignment: CDR1 SEHNR and CDR2 FQNEAQ (reference sequence).

The chain combines TRBV7-9 with TRBJ1-3; D remains unclear. CDR1 and CDR2 (germline): SEHNR, FQNEAQ (reference sequence). The V end was cut by 4 bases, the J end by 0 bases, with 10 bases between. This CDR3 contains 15 residues. The chain's CDR3 is CASSSTTGSGNTIYF. CDR3 nucleotides: TGTGCCAGCAGCTCCACCACGGGCTCTGGAAACACCATATATTTT.

This rearrangement joins TRBV6-5 to TRBJ2-1, with a weak D call TRBD2 (6 bases). This CDR3 spans 14 amino acids. Trimming removed 4 bases at V and 7 bases at J, with 14 bases between. The V gene's germline CDR1 is MNHEY and CDR2 SVGAGI. Written as DNA, the CDR3 is TGTGCCAGCAGTTGGGGGGAGAGGCGAAATGAGCAGTTCTTC. Translating gives CASSWGERRNEQFF.

The chain uses TRBV27 and TRBJ2-1; 7 bases line up with TRBD2. Germline V CDR1 and CDR2: MNHEY, SMNVEV (reference sequence). CDR3 size: 15 residues. With 5 bases clipped from V and 2 bases from J, the junction kept 6 bases outside the gene matches. As DNA, the CDR3 is TGTGCCAGCAGTCGGCTAGCGGAACCCTACAATGAGCAGTTCTTC. This sequence encodes CASSRLAEPYNEQFF.

This chain links TRBV27 with TRBJ2-2; 7 nucleotides line up with TRBD1. V lost 5 bases to trimming and J lost 4 bases; unmatched junction nucleotides: 4. This CDR3 comprises 14 residues. Germline CDR1 reads MNHEY; CDR2 reads SMNVEV (reference sequence). CDR3 protein: CASSTGTATGELFF. The CDR3 nucleotides read TGTGCCAGCAGTACTGGGACAGCCACCGGGGAGCTGTTTTTT.

The chain employs TRBV5-8 and TRBJ1-3; D uncertain. V gave up 3 bases and J gave up 2 bases, with 15 bases separating them. Per germline, CDR1 SGHTS and CDR2 YDEGEE. The CDR3 is made up of 16 amino acids. CDR3 nucleotide sequence: TGTGCCAGCAGCTCCAATCCAACCGGGGCTGGAAACACCATATATTTT. It yields the protein CASSSNPTGAGNTIYF.

The gene calls are TRBV10-1 and TRBJ2-3; the D gene is possibly TRBD2 (6 bases). This CDR3 contains 13 residues. Germline CDR1 and CDR2: WNHNN and SYGVQD (reference sequence). With 4 bases removed from V and 4 bases from J, the gap between germline ends came to 9 bases. The CDR3, as DNA: TGCGCCAGCAGTGGGGACTCGGCAGATACGCAGTATTTT. Its translation: CASSGDSADTQYF.